Listed here are 26 T cell receptor beta chains from one sample, sequenced in a study of cytomegalovirus exposure and HLA in healthy donors. With 60 Vbeta and 13 Jbeta primers, the PCR was carried out. Libraries were prepared by immunoSEQ multiplex PCR; TCRdb keeps only in-frame clonotypes and omits some of them. The sample holds some 200,000 clones, roughly three quarters seen once. The sequencing input was PBMCs. The receptors were gathered from a man aged 50 or older in good health and CMV-seronegative.

On this clone itself: Sequence at one end of the junction differs from germline and may be a read error. The rearrangement joins TRBV7-9 to TRBJ2-5; a possible D gene is TRBD2 (6 bases). The V gene's germline CDR1 is SEHNR and CDR2 FQNEAQ (reference sequence). CDR3 length equals 14 residues. The CDR3 spells CSSSLDGGKETQYF. DNA for the CDR3: TGTTCCAGCAGCTTAGACGGGGGAAAAGAGACCCAGTACTTC.

This clone was observed a few times. The chain has TRBV2 and TRBJ1-5; 8 bases map to TRBD1. The CDR3 is made up of 13 amino acids. Germline CDR1 SNHLY, CDR2 FYNNEI. The V gene end was trimmed by 6 bases and the J gene end by 6 bases; junction bases not matched to a gene: 4. The DNA of the CDR3 is TGTGCCAGCAGGCAGGGGGCAACTCAGCCCCAGCATTTT. It yields the protein CASRQGATQPQHF.

This chain uses TRBV5-6 with TRBJ1-1, with D perhaps matching TRBD1 (6 bases). Trimming took 1 base from V and 0 from J, leaving 13 bases between them. The germline V gene encodes CDR1 SGHDT and CDR2 YYEEEE. The CDR3 has 16 amino acids. The CDR3: CASSLQGKPMNTEAFF. Here the CDR3 DNA reads TGTGCCAGCAGCTTGCAGGGGAAACCCATGAACACTGAAGCTTTCTTT.

The chain recombines TRBV29-1 with TRBJ2-2; TRBD1 aligns across 10 bases. Trimming took 6 bases from V and 0 from J; bases not matched to a gene: 4. CDR1 is SQVTM, CDR2 ANQGSEA, per germline. This CDR3 is 15 amino acids long. CDR3 bases: TGCAGCGTCGGGGGGACAGGGGCGAACACCGGGGAGCTGTTTTTT. Translation: CSVGGTGANTGELFF.

The chain joins TRBV27 to TRBJ2-7, with D possibly TRBD2 on 6 matching bases. V was shortened by 6 bases and J by 5 bases, with 14 bases between the two germline ends. The CDR3 extends over 13 amino acids. Germline V gene sequence: CDR1 MNHEY, CDR2 SMNVEV (reference sequence). As DNA, the CDR3 is TGTGCCAGCAGCCACGGGACTGCCCACGAGCAGTACTTC. This translates into CASSHGTAHEQYF.

The chain uses TRBV6-5 and TRBJ1-2; TRBD1 is a possible D gene (5 bases). This CDR3 has 13 residues. V lost 0 bases and J 7 bases, leaving 9 bases between the germline ends. From germline, CDR1 is MNHEY and CDR2 SVGAGI. This CDR3 reads CASSYSQGGGYTF. CDR3 DNA sequence: TGTGCCAGCAGTTACTCTCAGGGTGGTGGCTACACCTTC.

The chain uses TRBV18 and TRBJ1-2, with TRBD1 matching over 9 bases. Germline V CDR1 and CDR2: KGHSH, LQKENI. CDR3 size: 16 residues. V was pared by 8 bases and J by 2 bases, with 12 bases of the junction left unmatched. The CDR3 spells CASPHPDRGVNYGYTF. The CDR3 DNA follows: TGTGCCAGCCCCCACCCGGACAGGGGAGTAAACTATGGCTACACCTTC.

V usage is TRBV6-5 and J usage is TRBJ1-4; TRBD1 agrees at 9 bases. The V and J ends lost 7 bases and 3 bases, in that order; junction bases with no gene match: 6. Germline CDR1 is MNHEY and CDR2 is SVGAGI. There are 15 residues in the CDR3. The CDR3 sequence: CASNRQGEPNEKLFF. CDR3 bases: TGTGCCAGCAATAGACAGGGGGAACCTAATGAAAAACTGTTTTTT.

This chain links TRBV9 with TRBJ2-1; 9 nucleotides agree with TRBD1. V gave up 4 bases and J gave up 3 bases; unmatched junction bases: 5. Germline V gives CDR1 SGDLS, CDR2 YYNGEE. The CDR3 totals 15 residues. CDR3 sequence: CASSLTGGSYNEQFF. CDR3 sequence (DNA): TGTGCCAGCAGCCTTACAGGGGGCAGCTACAATGAGCAGTTCTTC.

The chain joins TRBV7-7 to TRBJ2-7, with 11 bases that match TRBD2. J lost 5 bases, V lost 7 bases, and 7 bases had no gene match. The germline gives CDR1 SSHAT, CDR2 FNYEAQ (reference sequence). The CDR3 runs 14 residues. The CDR3 nucleotides are TGTGCCAGCATTACTAGCGGGAGATTCGACGAGCAGTACTTC. Its protein is CASITSGRFDEQYF.

The rearrangement uses TRBV21-1 and TRBJ2-5; the D call of TRBD1 is as the table states it, not checked on the DNA. TRBV21-1 is given as a pseudogene. The CDR3 consists of 15 residues. The CDR3, as DNA: TGTGCCAGCAGCAAAGAAGGGGGCTGCCAAGAGACCCAGTACTTC. Its protein is CASSKEGGCQETQYF.

The J gene is TRBJ2-4, the V gene TRBV5-4, with a possible D match to TRBD2 (6 bases). The CDR3 is made up of 14 amino acids. V dropped 4 bases and J dropped 7 bases, with 15 bases sitting between them. Germline lookup yields CDR1 SGHNT and CDR2 YYREEE (reference sequence). The CDR3 here is CASSLAGGGNIQYF. The DNA for the CDR3 is TGTGCCAGCAGCCTGGCGGGTGGGGGGAACATTCAGTACTTC.

The chain carries TRBV18 and TRBJ2-7; TRBD1 aligns across 8 bases. V dropped 6 bases and J dropped 3; count of bases not matched to a gene: 7. The CDR3 is 14 residues long. Germline CDR1 and CDR2: KGHSH and LQKENI. This chain's CDR3 is CASSAGQGDYEQYF. As DNA, the CDR3 is TGTGCCAGCTCGGCCGGACAGGGAGACTACGAGCAGTACTTC.

The CDR3 loop reads CASSLVGSGGYEQYF. In nucleotides, the CDR3 is TGCGCCAGCAGCTTGGTCGGTAGCGGAGGCTACGAGCAGTACTTC. The chain carries TRBV5-1 and TRBJ2-7; a possible D gene is TRBD2 (6 bases). Germline V gene data show CDR1 as SGHRS and CDR2 as YFSETQ. The CDR3 has 15 amino acids. V was shortened by 0 bases and J by 3 bases, with 13 bases between the two germline ends.

This chain uses TRBV19 with TRBJ2-4; 9 bases are shared with TRBD2. The ends lost 9 bases at V and 3 bases at J; junction bases unmatched: 12. Germline V CDR1 and CDR2: LNHDA, SQIVND (reference sequence). The CDR3 has 16 amino acids. For the CDR3, the DNA is TGTGCCAGCAACCTCGGCGGGGGGGGTGGCAAAAACATTCAGTACTTC. This encodes CASNLGGGGGKNIQYF.

In its sample, this clone was seen a few times. The rearrangement links TRBV30 to TRBJ2-7; 8 bases align to TRBD2. Trimming took 3 bases from V and 5 from J; bases not matched to a gene: 6. The CDR3 totals 13 residues. Germline CDR1 GTSNPN, CDR2 SVGIG (reference sequence). In nucleotides, the CDR3 is TGTGCCTGGAGAATGGCGGGAGGCAACGAGCAGTACTTC. This translates into CAWRMAGGNEQYF.

V usage is TRBV27 and J usage is TRBJ2-5, with D perhaps TRBD2 (6 bases). The germline V gene encodes CDR1 MNHEY and CDR2 SMNVEV (reference sequence). The CDR3 contains 13 residues. Between the trimmed V and J ends, which lost 5 bases and 7 bases, there was a span of 14 bases. CDR3 amino acids: CASSVGGMGTQYF. DNA for the CDR3: TGTGCCAGCAGTGTGGGCGGGATGGGGACCCAGTACTTC.

J is TRBJ2-2 and V is TRBV9, with D perhaps TRBD1 (5 bases). Per germline, CDR1 SGDLS and CDR2 YYNGEE. The CDR3 loop spans 13 amino acids. Trimming removed 0 bases at V and 5 bases at J, with 5 bases between. CDR3 bases: TGTGCCAGCAGCGTAGAGGGGACCGGGGAGCTGTTTTTT. Protein sequence: CASSVEGTGELFF.

This rearrangement joins TRBV25-1 to TRBJ2-2, with D perhaps matching TRBD2 (6 bases). V dropped 8 bases and J dropped 4 bases, with 11 bases sitting between them. Per the germline V gene, CDR1 is MGHDK and CDR2 is SYGVNS. CDR3 length: 13 residues. The CDR3 loop reads CASSVGGTGELFF. DNA for the CDR3: TGTGCCAGCTCCGTGGGGGGCACCGGGGAGCTGTTTTTT.

This chain connects TRBV20-1 to TRBJ2-5; a possible D gene is TRBD1 (5 bases). The CDR3 loop spans 11 amino acids. The V end lost 4 bases, the J end lost 4 bases, and 7 bases lay between the germline ends. Germline values: CDR1 DFQATT, CDR2 SNEGSKA (reference sequence). As DNA, the CDR3 is TGCAGTGCTACAACAGGAGAGACCCAGTACTTC. Translated: CSATTGETQYF.

This chain links TRBV6-6 with TRBJ2-3, with 7 bases lining up with TRBD1. Germline CDR1 is MNHNY and CDR2 is SVGAGI (reference sequence). There are 15 residues in the CDR3. V trimming: 7 bases; J trimming: 1 base; junction bases outside the gene matches: 8. This chain's CDR3 is CASNLQGYGTDTQYF. The CDR3 bases are TGTGCCAGCAATTTACAGGGGTACGGCACAGATACGCAGTATTTT.

This clone was picked up a small number of times. This chain links TRBV7-8 with TRBJ1-1; unclear D gene. The ends were cut back, 7 bases at V and 4 bases at J, with 16 bases in the middle. Germline lookup yields CDR1 SGHVS and CDR2 FQNEAQ. The CDR3 has 14 residues. The CDR3 nucleotides are TGTGCCAGCAACCAAAGGGCCCGGGGCACTGAAGCTTTCTTT. Translated: CASNQRARGTEAFF.

The chain has TRBV4-1 and TRBJ2-7; 11 nucleotides agree with TRBD1. The germline V gene encodes CDR1 MGHRA and CDR2 YSYEKL. This CDR3 is 14 amino acids long. V was pared by 3 bases and J by 6 bases, with 4 bases of the junction left unmatched. CDR3 residues: CASSQGQGVAEQYF. DNA of the CDR3: TGCGCCAGCAGCCAGGGACAGGGGGTGGCCGAGCAGTACTTC.

The genes are TRBV7-2 and TRBJ2-3; 7 bases map to TRBD2. With 2 bases clipped from V and 8 bases from J, the junction kept 10 bases outside the gene matches. CDR1 SGHTA and CDR2 FQGNSA come from the germline V gene. CDR3 length: 15 residues. CDR3 amino acids: CASSLRFAGDTTQYF. The CDR3, as DNA: TGTGCCAGCAGCTTAAGGTTCGCGGGAGATACTACGCAGTATTTT. Complete variable domain (other parts from reference TRBV7-2 and TRBJ2-3): GAGVSQSPSNKVTEKGKDVELRCDPISGHTALYWYRQSLGQGLEFLIYFQGNSAPDKSGLPSDRFSAERTGGSVSTLTIQRTQQEDSAVYLCASSLRFAGDTTQYFGPGTRLTVL.

For the CDR3, the DNA is TGTGCCAGCAGCGTAGAACAGGGTAATAGAGGCTACACCTTC. Encoded protein: CASSVEQGNRGYTF. The rearrangement joins TRBV9 to TRBJ1-2, with TRBD1 as a possible D gene (6 bases). Trimming left V 0 bases short and J 8 bases short, with 14 bases between. The CDR3 has 14 amino acids. The germline V gene has CDR1 SGDLS and CDR2 YYNGEE.

The chain has TRBV7-9 and TRBJ1-1, with unresolved D. This CDR3 has 15 residues. The V end lost 4 bases, the J end lost 5 bases, and 17 bases lay between the germline ends. Germline V gene sequence: CDR1 SEHNR, CDR2 FQNEAQ (reference sequence). For the CDR3, the DNA is TGTGCCAGCAGCTCGAGCTTTGGGCGCTGGACTGAAGCTTTCTTT. Translating it yields CASSSSFGRWTEAFF.